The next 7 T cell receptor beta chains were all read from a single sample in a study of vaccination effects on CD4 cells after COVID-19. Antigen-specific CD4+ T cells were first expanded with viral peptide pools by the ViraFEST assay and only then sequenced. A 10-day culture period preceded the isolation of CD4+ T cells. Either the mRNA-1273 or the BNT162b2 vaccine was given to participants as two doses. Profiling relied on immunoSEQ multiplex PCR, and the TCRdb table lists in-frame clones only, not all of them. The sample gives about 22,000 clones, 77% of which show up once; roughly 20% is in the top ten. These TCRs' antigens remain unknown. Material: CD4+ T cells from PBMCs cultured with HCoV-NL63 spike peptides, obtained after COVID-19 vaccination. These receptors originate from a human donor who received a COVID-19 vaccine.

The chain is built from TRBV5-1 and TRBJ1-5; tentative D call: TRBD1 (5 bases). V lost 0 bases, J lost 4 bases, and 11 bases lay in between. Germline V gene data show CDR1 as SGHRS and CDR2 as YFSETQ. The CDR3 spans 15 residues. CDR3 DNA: TGCGCCAGCAGCTTGGAGGGGAGGGGAAATCAGCCCCAGCATTTT. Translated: CASSLEGRGNQPQHF.

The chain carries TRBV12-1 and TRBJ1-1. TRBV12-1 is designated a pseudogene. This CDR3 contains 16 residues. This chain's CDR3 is CASGVGRPHKGTEAFF. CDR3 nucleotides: TGTGCCAGCGGGGTCGGAAGGCCCCATAAGGGCACTGAAGCTTTCTTT.

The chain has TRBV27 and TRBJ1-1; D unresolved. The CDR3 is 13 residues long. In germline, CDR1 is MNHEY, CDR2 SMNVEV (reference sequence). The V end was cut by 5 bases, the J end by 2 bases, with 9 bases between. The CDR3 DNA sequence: TGTGCCAGCAGTGACTACAGAAACACTGAAGCTTTCTTT. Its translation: CASSDYRNTEAFF.

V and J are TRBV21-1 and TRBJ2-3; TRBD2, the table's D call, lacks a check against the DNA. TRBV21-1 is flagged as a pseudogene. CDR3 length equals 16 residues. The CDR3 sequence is CASSKVPLLPRDTQYF. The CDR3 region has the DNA TGTGCCAGCAGCAAAGTGCCACTCCTACCGAGAGATACGCAGTATTTT.

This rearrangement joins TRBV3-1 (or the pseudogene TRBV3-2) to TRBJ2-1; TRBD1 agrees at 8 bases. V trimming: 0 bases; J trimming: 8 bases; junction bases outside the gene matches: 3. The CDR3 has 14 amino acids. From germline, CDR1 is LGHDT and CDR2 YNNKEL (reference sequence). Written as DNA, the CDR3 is TGTGCCAGCAGCCAAGAGGCAGGGGGCTATGAGCAGTTCTTC. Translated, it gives CASSQEAGGYEQFF.

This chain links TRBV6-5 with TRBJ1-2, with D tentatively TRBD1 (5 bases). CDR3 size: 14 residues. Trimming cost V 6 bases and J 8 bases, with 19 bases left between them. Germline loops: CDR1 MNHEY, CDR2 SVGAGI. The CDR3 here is CASRAGPRGGGYTF. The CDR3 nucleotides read TGTGCCAGCAGAGCAGGCCCACGGGGGGGAGGCTACACCTTC.

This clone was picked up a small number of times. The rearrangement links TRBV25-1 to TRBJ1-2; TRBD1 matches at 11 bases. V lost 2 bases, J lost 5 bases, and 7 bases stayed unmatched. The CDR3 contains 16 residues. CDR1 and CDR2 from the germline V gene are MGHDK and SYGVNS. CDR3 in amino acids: CASSEAGGTGGYGYTF. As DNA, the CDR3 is TGTGCCAGCAGTGAAGCTGGGGGGACAGGGGGGTATGGCTACACCTTC.